This T cell receptor beta chain originates from a study of T-cell memory formation after mild COVID-19. TCRdb reprocessed the 5' RACE reads via MiXCR and lists one record per CDR3 protein. This table has about 340,000 distinct CDR3 sequences, roughly 21% appearing once. The CDR3 runs 15 residues. CDR1 and CDR2 from the germline V gene are MNHEY and SVGEGT. V dropped 2 bases and J dropped 3 bases, with 14 bases sitting between them. This TCR derives from an adult woman who had mild COVID-19 (a few samples of this study predate the infection). Cell type and time point are not known. Specimen: PBMCs or a T cell subset sorted from them (not recorded which). The chain carries TRBV6-2 or TRBV6-3 and TRBJ2-7; D call uncertain. CDR3 bases: TGTGCCAGCAGTTACCCGGCGGAGTTCCTCTACGAGCAGTACTTC. It codes for CASSYPAEFLYEQYF.